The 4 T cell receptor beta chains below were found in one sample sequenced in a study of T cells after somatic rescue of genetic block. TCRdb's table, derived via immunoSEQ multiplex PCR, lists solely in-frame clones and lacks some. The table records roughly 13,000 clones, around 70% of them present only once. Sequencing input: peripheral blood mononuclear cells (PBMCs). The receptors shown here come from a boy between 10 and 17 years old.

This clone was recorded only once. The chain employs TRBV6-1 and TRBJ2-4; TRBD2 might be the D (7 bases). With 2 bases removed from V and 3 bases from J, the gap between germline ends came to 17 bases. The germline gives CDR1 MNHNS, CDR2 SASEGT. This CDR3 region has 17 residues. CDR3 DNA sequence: TGTGCCAGCAGTGAATGGGGGGGCGGTAGCGGCAAAAACATTCAGTACTTC. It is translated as CASSEWGGGSGKNIQYF.

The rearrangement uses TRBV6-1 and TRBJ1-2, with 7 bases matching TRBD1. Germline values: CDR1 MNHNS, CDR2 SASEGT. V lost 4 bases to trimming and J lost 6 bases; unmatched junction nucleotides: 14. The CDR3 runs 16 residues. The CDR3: CASSVGQPIRGNGYTF. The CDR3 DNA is TGTGCCAGCAGTGTGGGACAGCCGATAAGAGGGAATGGCTACACCTTC.

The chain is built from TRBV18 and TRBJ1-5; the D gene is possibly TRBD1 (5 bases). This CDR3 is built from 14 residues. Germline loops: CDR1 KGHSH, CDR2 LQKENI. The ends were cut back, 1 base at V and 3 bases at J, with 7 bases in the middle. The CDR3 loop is CASSPLGANQPQHF. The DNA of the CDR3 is TGTGCCAGCTCACCACTAGGGGCCAATCAGCCCCAGCATTTT.

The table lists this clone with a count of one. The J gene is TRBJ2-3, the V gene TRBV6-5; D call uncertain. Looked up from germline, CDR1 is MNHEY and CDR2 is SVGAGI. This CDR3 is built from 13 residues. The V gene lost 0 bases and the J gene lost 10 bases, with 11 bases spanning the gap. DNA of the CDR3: TGTGCCAGCAGTTACTCCCTGTGGGGTGCGCAGTATTTT. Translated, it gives CASSYSLWGAQYF.